This note documents a single T cell receptor beta chain sequence. Its antigen is undetermined. The study recruited healthy Caucasian donors from Russia who were aged roughly 6 to 100. Germline values: CDR1 SGHTA, CDR2 FQGNSA. Between the trimmed V and J ends, which lost 2 bases and 11 bases, there was a span of 24 bases. The CDR3 has 16 amino acids. Then a second PCR, running about 7 to 11 cycles, was carried out with a sample-barcoded 5' primer and a J-beta primer mix. Each single sample gave us at least 3 million CDR3-containing paired-end reads. A single record per CDR3 protein comes from TCRdb applying MiXCR to the 5' RACE reads. The sample shows roughly 830,000 distinct CDR3 sequences, 62% of them seen only once. This entry belongs to a study of blood T cells in healthy people across ages. Study-wide background: About one barcoded TCR beta cDNA was captured per two T cells.

Study results and limitations: In these data, TCR beta diversity tracked strongly with naive T cell percentage.

Sequences were obtained from blood. The chain combines TRBV7-2 with TRBJ2-5; weak D call: TRBD1 (5 bases). The clonotype originates from a young man in good health. CDR3 amino acids: CASSLSPAGNFDEQYF. For the CDR3, the DNA is TGTGCCAGCAGCTTATCCCCGGCAGGGAATTTTGATGAGCAGTACTTC. The whole variable domain, filled in from reference TRBV7-2 and TRBJ2-5, reads GAGVSQSPSNKVTEKGKDVELRCDPISGHTALYWYRQSLGQGLEFLIYFQGNSAPDKSGLPSDRFSAERTGGSVSTLTIQRTQQEDSAVYLCASSLSPAGNFDEQYFGPGTRLLVL.